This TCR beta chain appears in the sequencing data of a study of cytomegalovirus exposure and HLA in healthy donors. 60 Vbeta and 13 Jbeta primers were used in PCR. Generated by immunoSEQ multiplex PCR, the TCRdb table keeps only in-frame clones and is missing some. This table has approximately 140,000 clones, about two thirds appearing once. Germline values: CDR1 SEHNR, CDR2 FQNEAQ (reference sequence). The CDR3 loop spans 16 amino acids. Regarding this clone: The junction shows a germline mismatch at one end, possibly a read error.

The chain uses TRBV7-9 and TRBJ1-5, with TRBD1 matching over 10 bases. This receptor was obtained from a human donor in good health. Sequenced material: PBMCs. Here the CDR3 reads CSSSWTGTGVEGPQHF. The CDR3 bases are TGTTCCAGCAGCTGGACGGGGACAGGGGTTGAAGGGCCCCAGCATTTT. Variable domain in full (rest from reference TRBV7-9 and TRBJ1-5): DTGVSQNPRHKITKRGQNVTFRCDPISEHNRLYWYRQTLGQGPEFLTYFQNEAQLEKSRLLSDRFSAERPKGSFSTLEIQRTEQGDSAMYLCSSSWTGTGVEGPQHFGDGTRLSIL.